The T cell receptor (beta chain) described here comes from a study of T-cell reconstitution after alpha-beta-depleted transplantation in children. It was with unique molecular identifiers that the TCRbeta library was prepared. A single record per CDR3 protein comes from TCRdb applying MiXCR to the PCR reads. The repertoire includes 600,000 or so distinct CDR3 sequences, under 30% of them detected once, and approximately 14% sits in the top ten. This clonotype was counted at least ten times. Its target is not known. General study points: T-cell counts and diversity at one year post-transplant came mainly from newly produced T cells. About two months after transplant, alpha-beta T cells reportedly came from several hundred expanded graft clones. Where some patients showed high TCRbeta diversity at day 60, it came from recipient T cells and thymic progenitors that had survived.

The V end lost 0 bases, the J end lost 5 bases, and 7 bases lay between the germline ends. The CDR3 spans 12 residues. Germline assignment: CDR1 DFQATT and CDR2 SNEGSKA (reference sequence). The V and J genes are TRBV20-1 and TRBJ1-2; D unclear. The receptor comes from a boy younger than two who had a stem cell transplant for acute myeloid leukemia, so the T cells may come from the graft donor. The starting material was PBMCs, mostly from graft donor cells, obtained 360 days after TCRalphabeta/CD19-depleted stem cell transplant. DNA for the CDR3: TGCAGTGCTAGAGATAACTCGTATGGCTACACCTTC. Translating it yields CSARDNSYGYTF.